These 32 T cell receptor beta chains came from one sample sequenced in a study of blood T cell repertoires in COVID-19 (dated by TCRdb to 2020 to 2021). Library creation used the immunoSEQ multiplex PCR assay. The clones in this table, taken by TCRdb from immuneACCESS, are in-frame only. Not every clone is retained; where verified, under half of the shortfall comes from an unresolved V gene, and the cause of the rest is unknown. The sample table contains approximately 98,000 clones; only one count was recorded for roughly 82% of them. The ten largest clones add up to about 18% of the sample. The sequenced sample consisted of peripheral blood. These receptors came from a man aged 80 or over with acute or convalescent COVID-19.

This chain uses TRBV5-1 with TRBJ2-7; the D gene is possibly TRBD2 (6 bases). This CDR3 is built from 16 residues. V was shortened by 4 bases and J by 0 bases, with 17 bases between the two germline ends. Germline assignment: CDR1 SGHRS and CDR2 YFSETQ. CDR3 protein: CASSRPGDRSSYEQYF. CDR3 in DNA: TGCGCCAGCAGCCGTCCGGGGGACCGGAGCTCCTACGAGCAGTACTTC.

The chain is built from TRBV11-2 and TRBJ2-3; the match to TRBD2 covers 12 bases. CDR1 and CDR2 (germline): SGHAT, FQNNGV. V shed 5 bases, J shed 3 bases, and the junction held 6 bases outside the gene matches. The CDR3 has 16 amino acids. The CDR3 here is CASSAGTSGRTDTQYF. The CDR3, as DNA: TGTGCCAGCAGCGCCGGGACTAGCGGGCGGACAGATACGCAGTATTTT.

This chain's CDR3 is CATSLAGGDNEQFF. The CDR3 region has the DNA TGTGCCACCAGTTTAGCGGGAGGGGACAATGAGCAGTTCTTC. The V call is TRBV24-1, the J call TRBJ2-1; 11 bases agree with TRBD2. V lost 6 bases and J lost 5; bases outside the gene matches: 2. The CDR3 runs to 14 residues. CDR1 is KGHDR and CDR2 is SFDVKD in the germline V gene.

The chain links TRBV4-1 to TRBJ2-1; D may be TRBD1 (7 bases). Per the germline V gene, CDR1 is MGHRA and CDR2 is YSYEKL. The CDR3 has 16 residues. Trimming took 3 bases from V and 4 from J, leaving 16 bases between them. In DNA form, the CDR3 reads TGCGCCAGCAGCCAGGGTCAGGGGGGTCTGTACAATGAGCAGTTCTTC. It codes for CASSQGQGGLYNEQFF.

This sequence joins TRBV5-4 and TRBJ2-1; D remains unclear. The CDR3 totals 17 residues. Germline loops: CDR1 SGHNT, CDR2 YYREEE (reference sequence). Trimming removed 3 bases at V and 5 bases at J, with 21 bases between. Here the CDR3 DNA reads TGTGCCAGCAGCTCGGTGAAACGGGTTTTAGGTCACAATGAGCAGTTCTTC. As protein: CASSSVKRVLGHNEQFF. Looking up the rest from reference TRBV5-4 and TRBJ2-1 gives the full variable domain: ETGVTQSPTHLIKTRGQQVTLRCSSQSGHNTVSWYQQALGQGPQFIFQYYREEENGRGNFPPRFSGLQFPNYSSELNVNALELDDSALYLCASSSVKRVLGHNEQFFGPGTRLTVL.

Here the CDR3 DNA reads TGCAGCGTTGATATTGACGGGAGAGTCTACAATGAGCAGTTCTTC. Its translation: CSVDIDGRVYNEQFF. The chain couples TRBV29-1 to TRBJ2-1, with a possible D match to TRBD2 (6 bases). CDR3 length: 15 amino acids. V shed 3 bases and J shed 3 bases, with 15 bases lying between them. Per the germline V gene, CDR1 is SQVTM and CDR2 is ANQGSEA.

The chain uses TRBV27 and TRBJ2-7; D might be TRBD1 (7 bases). Trimming stripped 3 bases from V and 1 base from J, with 19 bases between. Germline CDR1 is MNHEY and CDR2 is SMNVEV (reference sequence). This CDR3 spans 17 amino acids. CDR3 in DNA: TGTGCCAGCAGTTTTAAGGCGGGACAGATAATGTCCTACGAGCAGTACTTC. Residues: CASSFKAGQIMSYEQYF.

This clone was detected ten times or more. The chain employs TRBV4-1 and TRBJ2-1, with D possibly matching TRBD2 (5 bases). Deletions cut 2 bases from V and 4 bases from J, with 12 bases between. Germline values: CDR1 MGHRA, CDR2 YSYEKL. The CDR3 contains 15 residues. The CDR3 region has the DNA TGCGCCAGCAGCCAACCACCGGGGTCATACAATGAGCAGTTCTTC. This translates into CASSQPPGSYNEQFF.

The V call is TRBV30, the J call TRBJ2-7; 7 bases are shared with TRBD1. The CDR3 consists of 13 residues. CDR1 and CDR2 (germline): GTSNPN, SVGIG (reference sequence). V shed 2 bases and J 4 bases; nucleotides not matched to a gene: 5. The CDR3: CAWSLTGRYEQYF. As DNA, the CDR3 is TGTGCCTGGAGTTTGACAGGGCGGTACGAGCAGTACTTC.

The V call is TRBV6-5, the J call TRBJ2-3; D perhaps matches TRBD2 (6 bases). V lost 2 bases, J lost 2 bases, and 14 bases lay in between. Germline lookup yields CDR1 MNHEY and CDR2 SVGAGI. This CDR3 comprises 16 residues. The CDR3 region is CASSYGGESFTDTQYF. CDR3 nucleotide sequence: TGTGCCAGCAGTTACGGAGGGGAATCATTCACAGATACGCAGTATTTT.

In the case of this clone: The junction shows a germline mismatch at one end, possibly a read error. V gene TRBV19 combines with J gene TRBJ2-2; perhaps TRBD2 as D (6 bases). From germline, CDR1 is LNHDA and CDR2 SQIVND (reference sequence). The CDR3 spans 15 residues. CDR3 sequence (DNA): TGTGCCAGTAGTATGGGGGGAATACTTCCGACCCGATTAGGCTTT. Translation gives CASSMGGILPTRLGF.

The V call is TRBV28, the J call TRBJ1-1; D is uncertain. The V gene's germline CDR1 is MDHEN and CDR2 SYDVKM. Trimming shortened V by 4 bases and J by 8 bases, and 8 bases separated the two germline ends. The CDR3 has 11 residues. As DNA, the CDR3 is TGTGCCAGCAGTTCCGGGAGAGAAGCTTTCTTT. Encoded protein: CASSSGREAFF.

This clone has a single count. V and J are TRBV7-2 and TRBJ1-4; 9 bases line up with TRBD1. Germline-derived CDR1 and CDR2 are SGHTA and FQGNSA. The CDR3 is 14 amino acids. V lost 5 bases and J lost 6; bases outside the gene matches: 4. The CDR3 region has the DNA TGTGCCAGCAGCCAACAGGGGGCGTATGAAAAACTGTTTTTT. This translates into CASSQQGAYEKLFF. Supplemented by reference TRBV7-2 and TRBJ1-4, the full variable domain reads GAGVSQSPSNKVTEKGKDVELRCDPISGHTALYWYRQSLGQGLEFLIYFQGNSAPDKSGLPSDRFSAERTGGSVSTLTIQRTQQEDSAVYLCASSQQGAYEKLFFGSGTQLSVL.

The chain uses TRBV18 and TRBJ2-1, with 7 bases that match TRBD1. Germline CDR1 KGHSH, CDR2 LQKENI. The CDR3 runs 14 residues. With 3 bases clipped from V and 6 bases from J, the junction kept 5 bases outside the gene matches. Here the CDR3 reads CASSPQQGFNEQFF. CDR3 DNA: TGTGCCAGCTCACCCCAACAGGGGTTCAATGAGCAGTTCTTC.

The rearrangement uses TRBV27 and TRBJ1-6; D is ambiguous. This CDR3 region has 12 residues. Trimming took off 3 bases at V and 10 bases at J, with 7 bases between the two ends. Germline V gene sequence: CDR1 MNHEY, CDR2 SMNVEV (reference sequence). The CDR3, as DNA: TGTGCCAGCAGTTTTACGGGGTCACCCCTCCACTTT. Protein: CASSFTGSPLHF.

The chain is built from TRBV9 and TRBJ1-5; TRBD1 might be the D (5 bases). The CDR3 is made up of 13 amino acids. Trimming stripped 3 bases from V and 3 bases from J, with 7 bases between. Germline CDR1 SGDLS, CDR2 YYNGEE. The CDR3 is CASSGGLNQPQHF. CDR3 bases: TGTGCCAGCAGCGGGGGACTCAATCAGCCCCAGCATTTT.

There are a few counts of this clone. The chain has TRBV6-5 and TRBJ2-7; no clear D gene. CDR1 MNHEY and CDR2 SVGAGI come from the germline V gene. The length of the CDR3 is 13 residues. Trimming left V 7 bases short and J 5 bases short, with 15 bases between. The CDR3 spells CASMVSRNNEQYF. DNA of the CDR3: TGTGCCAGCATGGTTAGCAGAAACAACGAGCAGTACTTC.

The chain has TRBV4-3 and TRBJ2-3; D is possibly TRBD1 (5 bases). There are 14 residues in the CDR3. The germline V gene encodes CDR1 LGHNA and CDR2 YSLEER. Trimming cost V 3 bases and J 0 bases, with 7 bases left between them. The CDR3 here is CASSQGLSTDTQYF. CDR3 nucleotides: TGCGCCAGCAGCCAGGGGCTTAGCACAGATACGCAGTATTTT.

The rearrangement links TRBV12-3 or TRBV12-4 to TRBJ1-4, with 7 bases matching TRBD1. The CDR3 runs to 11 residues. Germline trimming cut 4 bases from V and 10 bases from J; bases unmatched to any gene: 0. The CDR3 DNA follows: TGTGCCAGCAGTTCAGGGGGAAAACTGTTTTTT. Amino acids: CASSSGGKLFF.

The chain uses TRBV14 and TRBJ2-2, with D possibly TRBD1 on 6 matching bases. V gave up 0 bases and J gave up 0 bases, with 8 bases separating them. This CDR3 has 16 amino acids. The germline V gene encodes CDR1 SGHDN and CDR2 FVKESK. For the CDR3, the DNA is TGTGCCAGCAGCCAAGAAAGGACAGCGAACACCGGGGAGCTGTTTTTT. Its protein product is CASSQERTANTGELFF. Drawing the rest from reference TRBV14 and TRBJ2-2, the complete variable domain is EAGVTQFPSHSVIEKGQTVTLRCDPISGHDNLYWYRRVMGKEIKFLLHFVKESKQDESGMPNNRFLAERTGGTYSTLKVQPAELEDSGVYFCASSQERTANTGELFFGEGSRLTVL.

The V and J genes are TRBV5-1 and TRBJ1-2; 7 nucleotides agree with TRBD1. With 3 bases clipped from V and 4 bases from J, the junction kept 6 bases outside the gene matches. The CDR3 totals 14 residues. From germline, CDR1 is SGHRS and CDR2 YFSETQ. In DNA form, the CDR3 reads TGCGCCAGCAGCTCCGGGACAGACTTCTATGGCTACACCTTC. Residues: CASSSGTDFYGYTF.

This clone was seen more than once but under ten times. The CDR3 coding sequence is TGCAGCGTTGAAATCGGACAGGGTGGCAATCAGCCCCAGCATTTT. This sequence encodes CSVEIGQGGNQPQHF. This sequence joins TRBV29-1 and TRBJ1-5; TRBD1 agrees at 8 bases. The germline V gene encodes CDR1 SQVTM and CDR2 ANQGSEA. CDR3 length equals 15 residues. Trimming at V came to 2 bases and at J to 2 bases, leaving 5 bases not matched to a gene. Full variable domain (missing parts from reference TRBV29-1 and TRBJ1-5): SAVISQKPSRDICQRGTSLTIQCQVDSQVTMMFWYRQQPGQSLTLIATANQGSEATYESGFVIDKFPISRPNLTFSTLTVSNMSPEDSSIYLCSVEIGQGGNQPQHFGDGTRLSIL.

The chain joins TRBV7-2 to TRBJ1-5; TRBD1 is a possible D gene (6 bases). The V end was cut by 4 bases, the J end by 3 bases, with 10 bases between. Looked up from germline, CDR1 is SGHTA and CDR2 is FQGNSA. CDR3 size: 14 residues. CDR3 bases: TGTGCCAGCAGCTCCGGGACACACAATCAGCCCCAGCATTTT. Its translation: CASSSGTHNQPQHF.

The chain is built from TRBV7-2 and TRBJ1-2; 9 bases align to TRBD1. With 5 bases clipped from V and 8 bases from J, the junction kept 6 bases outside the gene matches. The length of the CDR3 is 13 residues. Germline V gene sequence: CDR1 SGHTA, CDR2 FQGNSA. The CDR3 here is CASSGRTGDGYTF. CDR3 bases: TGTGCCAGCAGCGGAAGGACAGGGGACGGCTACACCTTC.

The rearrangement uses TRBV7-8 and TRBJ2-1, with TRBD1 matching 7 bases. From germline, CDR1 is SGHVS and CDR2 FQNEAQ. The CDR3 totals 13 residues. V lost 2 bases, J lost 15 bases, and 10 bases stayed unmatched. The CDR3 DNA reads as TGTGCCAGCAGCTTAAGGGGACAGAGTCTACGGTTCTTC. It codes for CASSLRGQSLRFF.

This chain connects TRBV16 to TRBJ2-3; the D gene is possibly TRBD1 (6 bases). V lost 8 bases, J lost 5 bases, and 14 bases lay in between. The CDR3 spans 13 residues. Germline CDR1 is KGHSY and CDR2 is FQNENV. CDR3 coding DNA: TGTGCCAGCGGGACACCTCCGGGAGATACGCAGTATTTT. Translating it yields CASGTPPGDTQYF.

This chain joins TRBV6-5 and TRBJ2-3; D is ambiguous. The CDR3 consists of 14 residues. Germline CDR1 reads MNHEY; CDR2 reads SVGAGI. Trimming took 4 bases from V and 0 from J, leaving 8 bases between them. The CDR3: CASSFIASTDTQYF. CDR3 bases: TGTGCCAGCAGTTTTATCGCGAGCACAGATACGCAGTATTTT.

The chain couples TRBV27 to TRBJ2-5; 8 nucleotides agree with TRBD1. The CDR3 has 14 residues. Trimming took 6 bases from V and 4 from J; bases not matched to a gene: 7. The germline CDR1 and CDR2 sequences are MNHEY and SMNVEV (reference sequence). CDR3 sequence reads: CASRLDRVRETQYF. The CDR3 DNA is TGTGCCAGCAGACTGGACAGGGTCAGAGAGACCCAGTACTTC.

V usage is TRBV24-1 and J usage is TRBJ2-7; D ambiguous. Germline CDR1 and CDR2: KGHDR and SFDVKD. This CDR3 region has 14 residues. The V end was cut by 2 bases, the J end by 3 bases, with 10 bases between. The CDR3 spells CATSDSLRVYEQYF. In DNA, the CDR3 is TGTGCCACCAGTGATTCCCTTCGGGTCTACGAGCAGTACTTC.

The rearrangement links TRBV21-1 to TRBJ2-7; the table names TRBD2, a call not compared with the DNA. TRBV21-1 is an annotated pseudogene. The CDR3 contains 15 residues. The CDR3 protein is CASSKGERDSYEQYF. DNA of the CDR3: TGTGCCAGCAGCAAAGGGGAACGGGACTCCTACGAGCAGTACTTC.

J is TRBJ2-1 and V is TRBV10-2, with a weak D call TRBD2 (5 bases). The germline V gene has CDR1 WSHSY and CDR2 SAAADI. This CDR3 contains 14 residues. V was shortened by 6 bases and J by 0 bases, with 9 bases between the two germline ends. CDR3 coding DNA: TGCGCCAGCAGCCCGGGGAGCTCCTACAATGAGCAGTTCTTC. Its translation is CASSPGSSYNEQFF.

The chain couples TRBV4-1 to TRBJ1-6, with TRBD1 matching 9 bases. Trimming took 0 bases from V and 7 from J; bases not matched to a gene: 1. CDR1 and CDR2 from the germline V gene are MGHRA and YSYEKL. The CDR3 is 15 residues long. CDR3 nucleotides: TGCGCCAGCAGCCAAGAGGGACAGGGCAATTCACCCCTCCACTTT. Translation: CASSQEGQGNSPLHF.